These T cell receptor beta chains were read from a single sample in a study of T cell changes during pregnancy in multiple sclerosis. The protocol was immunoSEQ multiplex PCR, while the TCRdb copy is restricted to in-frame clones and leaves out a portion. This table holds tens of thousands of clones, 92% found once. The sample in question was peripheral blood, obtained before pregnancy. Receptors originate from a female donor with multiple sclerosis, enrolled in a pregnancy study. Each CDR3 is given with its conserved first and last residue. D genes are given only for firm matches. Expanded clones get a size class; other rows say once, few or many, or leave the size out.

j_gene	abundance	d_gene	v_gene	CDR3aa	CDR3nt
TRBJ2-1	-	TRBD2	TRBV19	CASQKREGVFEQFF	TGTGCCAGTCAAAAGCGGGAGGGTGTATTTGAGCAGTTCTTC
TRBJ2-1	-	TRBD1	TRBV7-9	CASSLGTGTVNNEQFF	TGTGCCAGCAGCTTAGGAACCGGGACAGTTAATAATGAGCAGTTCTTC
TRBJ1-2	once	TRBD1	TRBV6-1	CASSEVGVGQDGYTF	TGTGCCAGCAGTGAAGTGGGGGTAGGACAGGATGGCTACACCTTC
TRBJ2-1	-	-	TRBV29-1	CSLERGGYNEQFF	TGCAGCCTTGAGAGAGGGGGATACAATGAGCAGTTCTTC
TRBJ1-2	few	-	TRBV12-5	CASGLPKRGYTF	TGTGCTAGTGGTTTGCCGAAGAGGGGCTACACCTTC
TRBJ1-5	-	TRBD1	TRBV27	CASSSTGGQPQHF	TGTGCCAGCAGCTCGACAGGGGGACAGCCCCAGCATTTT
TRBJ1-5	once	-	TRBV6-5	CASSYAPGQPQHF	TGTGCCAGCAGTTACGCACCAGGCCAGCCCCAGCATTTT
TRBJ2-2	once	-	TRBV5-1	CASSFSGKGSTGELFF	TGCGCCAGCAGCTTCTCGGGGAAAGGGAGTACCGGGGAGCTGTTTTTT
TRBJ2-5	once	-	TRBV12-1	CASSFPLPFGSDETQYF	TGTGCCAGCAGCTTTCCCCTACCGTTTGGGAGTGATGAGACCCAGTACTTC
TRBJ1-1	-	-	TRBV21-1	CASSKDNSRQGQNTEAFF	TGTGCCAGCAGCAAAGACAACTCAAGACAGGGGCAGAACACTGAAGCTTTCTTT
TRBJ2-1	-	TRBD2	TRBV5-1	CASSLLTGTSGGAYNEQFF	TGCGCCAGCAGCCTCCTAACCGGGACTAGCGGGGGGGCCTACAATGAGCAGTTCTTC
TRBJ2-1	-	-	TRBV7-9	CASSHSRTAGNEQFF	TGTGCCAGCAGCCATTCCCGGACTGCGGGCAATGAGCAGTTCTTC
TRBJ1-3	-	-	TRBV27	CASSYRVGNTIYF	TGTGCCAGCAGTTACAGGGTGGGAAACACCATATATTTT
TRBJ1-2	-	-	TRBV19	CASMAGLRYGYTF	TGTGCCAGTATGGCGGGACTTCGCTATGGCTACACCTTC
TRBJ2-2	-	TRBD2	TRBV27	CASSLGTSGRRTGELFF	TGTGCCAGCAGTCTGGGGACTAGCGGGAGGCGCACCGGGGAGCTGTTTTTT
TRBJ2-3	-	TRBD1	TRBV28	CAILPGQGFTDTQYF	TGTGCCATCCTCCCGGGACAGGGATTCACAGATACGCAGTATTTT
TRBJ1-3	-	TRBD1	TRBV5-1	CASSWTGGASGNTIYF	TGCGCCAGCAGCTGGACAGGGGGCGCTTCTGGAAACACCATATATTTT
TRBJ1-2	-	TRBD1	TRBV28	CASSSEGRWTGSTF	TGTGCCAGCAGTTCCGAAGGTCGATGGACAGGGAGCACCTTC
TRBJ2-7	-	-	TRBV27	CASSFSHPYEQYF	TGTGCCAGCAGTTTTAGTCACCCCTACGAGCAGTACTTC
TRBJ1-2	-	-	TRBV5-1	CASSFRMGGGYTF	TGCGCCAGCAGTTTCCGGATGGGGGGTGGCTACACCTTC
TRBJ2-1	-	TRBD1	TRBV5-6	CASSTGQGYNEQFF	TGTGCCAGCAGCACCGGACAGGGGTACAATGAGCAGTTCTTC